The 8 T cell receptor beta chains listed next were all sequenced from one sample in a study of glioma-infiltrating T cells. Amplification of TCR alpha and beta CDR3 regions from RNA used iRepertoire nested multiplex PCR. TCRdb independently ran MiXCR on the multiplex PCR reads; one entry per CDR3 protein. Of some 100,000 distinct CDR3 sequences in the sample, less than 30% were seen once. Sequenced input: glioma tissue, nonneoplastic brain tissue, or PBMCs (not recorded which). All receptors derive from a human donor with low-grade glioma or glioblastoma, undergoing nonglioma brain surgery, or in good health (not recorded which).

This clonotype was counted many times. The chain employs TRBV7-2 and TRBJ2-7; 8 nucleotides line up with TRBD2. The V gene's germline CDR1 is SGHTA and CDR2 FQGNSA. The length of the CDR3 is 14 residues. With V trimmed by 1 base and J by 3 bases, 2 bases remained unmatched. In DNA, the CDR3 is TGTGCCAGCAGCTTAGTTAGCGGGGACTACGAGCAGTACTTC. Residues: CASSLVSGDYEQYF.

This clonotype has ten or more counts. The CDR3 protein is CSARDLLAGGPNTDTQYF. The CDR3 coding sequence is TGCAGTGCTAGAGATTTACTAGCGGGGGGGCCAAACACAGATACGCAGTATTTT. This sequence joins TRBV20-1 and TRBJ2-3, with 13 bases aligning to TRBD2. The junction had 8 bases not matched to a gene; V was cut back by 0 bases and J by 2 bases. Germline V gives CDR1 DFQATT, CDR2 SNEGSKA (reference sequence). The CDR3 extends over 18 amino acids.

This clonotype was seen only a few times. The chain has TRBV5-6 and TRBJ1-5; no firm D call. Germline-derived CDR1 and CDR2 are SGHDT and YYEEEE. V shed 0 bases and J shed 4 bases, with 11 bases lying between them. The CDR3 contains 15 residues. CDR3 in amino acids: CASSLGQVRNQPQHF. The CDR3 nucleotides are TGTGCCAGCAGCTTGGGTCAGGTTCGAAATCAGCCCCAGCATTTT.

To note about this clonotype: This sequence may be a read error, since a much larger clone differs from it by one base. The chain joins TRBV2 to TRBJ2-3; D ambiguous. The CDR3 extends over 15 amino acids. Between the trimmed V and J ends, which lost 4 bases and 0 bases, there was a span of 11 bases. CDR1 is SNHLY, CDR2 FYNNEI, per germline. The CDR3 coding sequence is TGTGCCAGCAGTGGCGGAACGGCCAGCACAGATACGCAGTATTTT. Its translation: CASSGGTASTDTQYF.

This clonotype appeared a few times. V and J are TRBV24-1 and TRBJ2-3, with D possibly called TRBD1 or TRBD2 (5 bases each). The germline V gene has CDR1 KGHDR and CDR2 SFDVKD. The CDR3 has 15 residues. Trimming pared 3 bases from V and 1 base from J, leaving 10 bases between. Written as DNA, the CDR3 is TGTGCCACCAGTGATAAGGGACGAGGCACAGATACGCAGTATTTT. It is translated as CATSDKGRGTDTQYF.

The sample holds many counts of this clonotype. This chain joins TRBV7-2 and TRBJ2-3; TRBD1 might be the D (6 bases). The CDR3 sequence is 15 residues long. Germline V gene lookup returns CDR1 SGHTA and CDR2 FQGNSA. Trimming pared 4 bases from V and 4 bases from J, leaving 15 bases between. CDR3 protein: CASSSKKGVADTQYF. CDR3 in DNA: TGTGCCAGCAGCTCCAAGAAGGGGGTAGCAGATACGCAGTATTTT. Looking up the rest from reference TRBV7-2 and TRBJ2-3 gives the full variable domain: GAGVSQSPSNKVTEKGKDVELRCDPISGHTALYWYRQSLGQGLEFLIYFQGNSAPDKSGLPSDRFSAERTGGSVSTLTIQRTQQEDSAVYLCASSSKKGVADTQYFGPGTRLTVL.

Remarks on this clonotype: It may be a read error: a sequence one base away is much more abundant. The chain combines TRBV3-1 with TRBJ1-2, with D possibly matching TRBD1 (5 bases). Per the germline V gene, CDR1 is LGHDT and CDR2 is YNNKEL (reference sequence). The CDR3 contains 13 residues. CDR3 in amino acids: CARSRQINYGYTF. In DNA form, the CDR3 reads TGTGCCAGAAGCCGACAGATTAACTATGGCTACACCTTC. Variable domain in full (rest from reference TRBV3-1 and TRBJ1-2): DTAVSQTPKYLVTQMGNDKSIKCEQNLGHDTMYWYKQDSKKFLKIMFSYNNKELIINETVPNRFSPKSPDKAHLNLHINSLELGDSAVYFCARSRQINYGYTFGSGTRLTVV.

Many counts were recorded for this clonotype. J is TRBJ1-5 and V is TRBV5-1; possible D gene TRBD1, 6 bases. With 4 bases removed from V and 7 bases from J, the gap between germline ends came to 15 bases. This CDR3 is 14 amino acids long. Germline CDR1 is SGHRS and CDR2 is YFSETQ. The chain's CDR3 is CASSPDTGSQPQHF. DNA for the CDR3: TGCGCCAGCAGCCCTGATACAGGGAGCCAGCCCCAGCATTTT.